These 5 T cell receptor beta chains were all obtained from the same sample, sequenced in a study of spatial heterogeneity in lung cancer. Time point given: blood at routine non-recurrence follow-up after resection. The sequenced material consisted of unsorted whole RNA from tumor, nontumor lung or frozen PBMC. TCRdb fed the 5' RACE reads into MiXCR, producing one record per CDR3 protein. The sample consists of fewer than 55,000 distinct CDR3 sequences, around 7.7% of them appearing once. The sequencing here drew on PBMCs, taken at follow-up. The receptors were sampled from a female donor with early-stage non-small cell lung cancer.

The genes are TRBV5-1 and TRBJ2-5, with 10 bases fitting TRBD1. V lost 4 bases and J lost 5; bases outside the gene matches: 14. The CDR3 length is 17 residues. Germline V gives CDR1 SGHRS, CDR2 YFSETQ. The CDR3 spells CASSTGQGGRVLETQYF. The CDR3 DNA reads TGCGCCAGCAGCACCGGACAGGGGGGTAGAGTTTTGGAGACCCAGTACTTC.

This clonotype has a handful of counts. V is TRBV5-1 and J is TRBJ2-3; TRBD2 is a possible D gene (5 bases). Trimming removed 7 bases at V and 4 bases at J, with 19 bases between. The germline CDR1 and CDR2 sequences are SGHRS and YFSETQ. This CDR3 is built from 15 residues. CDR3 residues: CASCRGSEYPDTQYF. The CDR3 DNA sequence: TGCGCCAGCTGCCGAGGGAGCGAATATCCAGATACGCAGTATTTT.

CDR3 in DNA: TGCAGTGCTTCAGGGGAGGTCTCCACCGGGGAGCTGTTTTTT. Its translation is CSASGEVSTGELFF. The genes are TRBV20-1 and TRBJ2-2; D is possibly TRBD1 or TRBD2 (6 bases each). V lost 5 bases and J lost 4, with 14 bases in between. Per germline, CDR1 DFQATT and CDR2 SNEGSKA (reference sequence). The CDR3 loop spans 14 amino acids.

In this sample, this clonotype turned up many times. This chain joins TRBV5-5 and TRBJ2-1; 8 nucleotides line up with TRBD1. There are 16 residues in the CDR3. Trimming at V came to 4 bases and at J to 3 bases, leaving 9 bases not matched to a gene. From germline, CDR1 is SGHKS and CDR2 YYEKEE (reference sequence). The CDR3 DNA is TGTGCCAGCAGCCCGAGGGGGACAGGAGGCTACAATGAGCAGTTCTTC. Protein product: CASSPRGTGGYNEQFF.

This clonotype was observed at least ten times. This chain links TRBV24-1 with TRBJ2-3; D not resolved. Trimming stripped 1 base from V and 1 base from J, with 2 bases between. Germline assignment: CDR1 KGHDR and CDR2 SFDVKD. The CDR3 spans 13 residues. DNA for the CDR3: TGTGCCACCAGTGATTTCCGCACAGATACGCAGTATTTT. Amino acid sequence: CATSDFRTDTQYF.